The subject of this entry is one TCR beta chain. Its antigen is unknown. This record comes from a study of cytomegalovirus exposure and HLA in healthy donors. On the study more broadly: Some 90 million unique TCRs from HLA-typed donors were held in an early data release.

A multiplex PCR was run with 60 Vbeta primers and 13 Jbeta primers. The method was immunoSEQ multiplex PCR; TCRdb's version includes in-frame clones alone and lacks a portion of them. The table lists some 140,000 clones. The trim removed 5 bases at V and 0 bases at J, leaving 5 bases unmatched. The CDR3 totals 15 residues. Germline CDR1 and CDR2: SGHTA and FQGTGA. Overall study results and limits: Certain indistinguishable V segments, among them TRBV6-2 and TRBV6-3, were excluded. The classifier was said to identify cytomegalovirus status with high specificity and sensitivity. A later analysis associated 16,951 TCR beta sequences with HLA alleles at a 0.05 false discovery rate.

The rearrangement links TRBV7-3 to TRBJ2-3, with TRBD2 identical over 7 bases. The clonotype originates from a woman between 35 and 50 years old in good health and CMV-seronegative. Sequencing was done on a sample of PBMCs. CDR3 sequence: CASSATSSSTDTQYF. CDR3 coding DNA: TGTGCCAGCAGCGCGACTAGCTCGAGCACAGATACGCAGTATTTT.